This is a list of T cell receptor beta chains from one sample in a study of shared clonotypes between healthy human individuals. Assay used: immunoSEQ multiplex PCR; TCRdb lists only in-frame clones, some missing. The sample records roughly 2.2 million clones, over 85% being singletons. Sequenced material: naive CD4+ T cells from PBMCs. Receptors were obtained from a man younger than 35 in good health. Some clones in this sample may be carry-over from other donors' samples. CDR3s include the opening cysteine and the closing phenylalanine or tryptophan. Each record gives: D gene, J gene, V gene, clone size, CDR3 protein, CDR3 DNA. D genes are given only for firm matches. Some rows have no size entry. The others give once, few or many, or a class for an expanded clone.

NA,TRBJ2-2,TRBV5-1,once,CASSPDFAGELFF,TGCGCCAGCAGCCCGGATTTCGCCGGGGAGCTGTTTTTT
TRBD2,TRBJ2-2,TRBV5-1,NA,CASSLLAGDTGELFF,TGCGCCAGCAGCTTACTAGCGGGGGACACCGGGGAGCTGTTTTTT
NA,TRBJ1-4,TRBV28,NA,CASSSGGGEKLFF,TGTGCCAGCAGTTCCGGGGGCGGTGAAAAACTGTTTTTT
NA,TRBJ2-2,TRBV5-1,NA,CASRSQYTGELFF,TGCGCCAGCAGATCCCAGTACACCGGGGAGCTGTTTTTT
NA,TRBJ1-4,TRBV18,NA,CASSRLTNEKLFF,TGTGCCAGCTCTCGGTTGACTAATGAAAAACTGTTTTTT
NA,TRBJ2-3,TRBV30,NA,CAWSRLPHTQYF,TGTGCCTGGAGCCGGCTACCCCATACGCAGTATTTT
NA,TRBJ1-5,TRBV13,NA,CASSSSGGRQPQHF,TGTGCCAGCAGCAGTTCGGGGGGCCGGCAGCCCCAGCATTTT
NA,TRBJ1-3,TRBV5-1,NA,CASRTETGNTIYF,TGCGCCAGCAGAACAGAAACTGGAAACACCATATATTTT
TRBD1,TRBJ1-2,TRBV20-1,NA,CSAGTGAGYTF,TGCAGTGCGGGGACAGGGGCGGGCTACACCTTC
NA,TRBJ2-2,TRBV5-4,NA,CASSFLGRRDVTGELFF,TGTGCCAGCAGCTTCCTGGGGCGACGCGATGTCACCGGGGAGCTGTTTTTT
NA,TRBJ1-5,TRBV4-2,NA,CASSQDLIGYQPQHF,TGTGCCAGCAGCCAAGATCTTATCGGTTATCAGCCCCAGCATTTT
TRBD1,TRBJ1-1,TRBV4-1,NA,CASSQDRGTGDRNVAFF,TGCGCCAGCAGCCAAGATCGGGGGACAGGGGACCGAAACGTAGCTTTCTTT
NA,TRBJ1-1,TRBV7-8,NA,CASSLRFGAFF,TGTGCCAGCAGCTTGAGGTTCGGAGCTTTCTTT
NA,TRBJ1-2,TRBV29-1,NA,CSVVWFLDGYTF,TGCAGCGTTGTTTGGTTTCTTGATGGCTACACCTTC
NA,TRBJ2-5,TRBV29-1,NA,CSVVRTGREETQYF,TGCAGCGTTGTGCGGACAGGGCGGGAGGAGACCCAGTACTTC
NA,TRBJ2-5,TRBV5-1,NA,CASSFFGDQETQYF,TGCGCCAGCAGCTTTTTTGGGGACCAAGAGACCCAGTACTTC
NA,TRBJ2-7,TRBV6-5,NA,CAGCEQYF,TGTGCCGGGTGCGAGCAGTACTTC